This record covers a single TCR beta chain. Its antigen remains unidentified. Within one base of it there is no much larger clone, and no base qualities were kept. The sample is drawn from a study of T cells in Graves' hyperthyroidism and ophthalmopathy (dated by TCRdb to the late 2010s). Background for the entire study: Peripheral blood was sampled at the time of initial diagnosis, prior to any treatment. In several Graves' hyperthyroidism patients, the study also compared T-cell repertoires from thyroid tissue with T-cell repertoires from blood. TCR V-J signatures able to tell the groups apart were searched for in a discovery cohort of 95 or so patients, of whom 43 had Graves' ophthalmopathy and roughly 59 had stable Graves' hyperthyroidism. Following sampling, methimazole starting at 30 mg daily was given to hyperthyroidism patients, and high-dose intravenous methylprednisolone was given to ophthalmopathy patients. TCR Vbeta CDR3 sequencing of roughly 140 peripheral blood samples (under 45 ophthalmopathy, about 75 hyperthyroidism and approximately 17 progressor patients) is reported in the paper. Prospective prediction of ophthalmopathy was tested in an independent validation cohort consisting of roughly 20 hyperthyroidism patients and more than 15 patients who later progressed to ophthalmopathy. For training and testing, the 100 or so patients in the discovery cohort were randomly divided in a 7:3 ratio. Study-wide findings and limitations: Sample size was not statistically predetermined, and blinding of investigators to group allocation was not performed. Blood samples also contained most of the expanded thyroid clonotypes (frequency above 0.001), which suggests that blood repertoires may reflect thyroid immune responses. In validation, progression to ophthalmopathy was predicted by the model with around 71% sensitivity and roughly 76% specificity, a median of roughly 6 months before onset. In cross-validation, a model built on a 13 V-J signature told ophthalmopathy apart from stable hyperthyroidism with 85% to 90% sensitivity and approximately 84% specificity, and in testing the same model reached 80%/75%.

In the ophthalmopathy patients, disease was moderately to severely active, with a Clinical Activity Score of 3 or more, a NOSPECS grade of 4 or more, and a duration of less than 3 months. Patients with uncontrolled infections, other autoimmune diseases, pregnancy or lactation were excluded. Diagnoses were established on the basis of clinical symptoms, serum thyroxine and TRAb, thyroid ultrasound, and orbital computed tomography. PBMCs were separated from 10 ml of fresh peripheral blood using Ficoll-Paque density gradient centrifugation. Total RNA was extracted with Trizol reagent, and quality was checked on an Agilent 2100 Bioanalyzer. V ends up 3 bases short and J 3 bases short, with an unmatched junction base count of 2. Measured from the cysteine to the phenylalanine, the CDR3 is 15 residues long. Left in the record is the CDR3 DNA by itself, 45 bases read in frame from the first base. The CDR1 and CDR2 encoded by the germline V gene (reference sequence) are DFQATT and SNEGSKA.

The TCR beta CDR3 regions were amplified from RNA transcripts. A first-round RT-PCR of the TCR CDR3 used the HTBI primer set with the Qiagen OneStep RT-PCR kit. A second multiplex PCR round built the libraries, followed by size selection and purification. The libraries were sequenced on an Illumina HiSeq2000 using paired-end 100 bp reads. The authors' analysis ran thus. SOAPnuke was used to process the raw data, removing reads that contained adapters or uncalled bases, had a mean Phred below 15, or lacked an exact match to the constant primer or identifier. COPE v1.2.5 was used to merge the high-quality paired reads, and each unique nucleotide sequence was defined as a clonotype. MiTCR v1.1 was used to align clonotypes to the IMGT TRBV, TRBD and TRBJ reference segments. The analysis included only V-J combinations with a frequency above 0.0001, which together covered 99% to 99.2% of the repertoires. A TCS score was defined as the ratio of F50 (clonal expansion) to E x V (chaos), with BLOSUM62-based TCRdist applied between CDR3 peptides within each V-J. Welch's t-statistics and random forest reduced just over 500 V-J features to roughly 13, which were used in a naive Bayes classifier (R e1071). The raw public data were reprocessed by TCRdb itself: fastp quality trimming at Q25, MiXCR clonotype calling, in-frame beta chains only. Each entry is one CDR3 protein sequence, shown with its most common DNA and genes. TCRdb, not the original authors, processed these V and J calls. The sample table records about 600,000 distinct CDR3 sequences; 13% to 15% of these occur just once. The top ten clones comprise roughly 7.1% of the sample.

Material for sequencing was blood. This clonotype was sampled from a woman aged 18 to 35 with Graves' ophthalmopathy. The chain links TRBV20-1 with TRBJ2-1; 13 bases in the junction line up with TRBD2. CDR3 reads: CSASRTSGSYNEQFF. In nucleotides, the sequence is TGCAGTGCTAGTCGGACTAGCGGGAGCTACAATGAGCAGTTCTTC.